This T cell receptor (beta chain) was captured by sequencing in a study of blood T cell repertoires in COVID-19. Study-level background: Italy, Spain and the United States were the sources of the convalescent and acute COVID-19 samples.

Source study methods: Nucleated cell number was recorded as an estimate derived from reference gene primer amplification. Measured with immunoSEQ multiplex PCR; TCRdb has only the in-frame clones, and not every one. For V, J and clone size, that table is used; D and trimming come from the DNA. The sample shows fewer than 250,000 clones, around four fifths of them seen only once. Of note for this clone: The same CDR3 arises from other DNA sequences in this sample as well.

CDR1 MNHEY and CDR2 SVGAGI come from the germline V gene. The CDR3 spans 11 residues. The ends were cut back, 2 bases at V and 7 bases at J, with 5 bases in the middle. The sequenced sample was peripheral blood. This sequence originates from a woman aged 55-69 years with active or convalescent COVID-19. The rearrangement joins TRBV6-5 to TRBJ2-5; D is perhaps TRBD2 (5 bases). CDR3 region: CASSYRGTQYF. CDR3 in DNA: TGTGCCAGCAGTTACCGGGGGACCCAGTACTTC.